The TCR beta chain described here comes from a study of blood T cells in healthy people across ages. The study's findings and limits: Lack of knowledge of donor CMV status possibly confounded expanded clonotype changes. Diversity of TCR beta correlated strongly with naive T cell percentage. Across the age range, TCR beta diversity per million T cells fell in a roughly linear way.

Then a second PCR, running roughly 7 to 11 cycles, was carried out with a sample-barcoded 5' primer and a J-beta primer mix. TCRdb itself ran the 5' RACE reads through MiXCR, one entry per CDR3 protein. The data hold approximately 1.5 million distinct CDR3 sequences, with about 31% observed a single time. Total RNA extraction produced at least 5.5 micrograms (per sample) for the study. CDR3 length equals 18 residues. Unmatched junction bases numbered 11, after V lost 0 bases and J lost 0 bases. Germline V lookup: CDR1 PRHDT, CDR2 FYEKMQ (reference sequence). This clonotype was detected ten times or more. As yet, its antigen is unknown.

The clonotype originates from a woman in her thirties in good health. This sequence joins TRBV13 and TRBJ2-7; 7 positions match TRBD1. Material for sequencing was blood. CDR3 DNA sequence: TGTGCCAGCAGCTTAGGACTAGGGGGCCAAACCAACTCCTACGAGCAGTACTTC. Its translation is CASSLGLGGQTNSYEQYF.